This TCR beta chain was obtained from a study of OX40 agonist ivuxolimab in advanced cancers. Study overall: Eligibility rules accepted prior anti-PD-1, anti-PD-L1 or anti-CTLA-4 therapy, and 35% to 45% had some.

The CDR3 has 15 residues. Germline CDR1 reads SGHTA; CDR2 reads FQGNSA. V was trimmed by 1 base and J by 2 bases, leaving 9 bases between them. Assay used: immunoSEQ multiplex PCR; TCRdb lists only in-frame clones, some missing. The sample lists tens of thousands of clones, around nine tenths occurring once. This sample comprised CD4+ or CD8+ T cells sorted from blood, obtained in a trial of the OX40 agonist ivuxolimab. V and J are TRBV7-2 and TRBJ1-5, with unresolved D. The TCR originated in an adult with an advanced solid tumor such as melanoma, head and neck, liver or kidney cancer. DNA for the CDR3: TGTGCCAGCAGCTTAGTGGACGGAGGCAATCAGCCCCAGCATTTT. This sequence encodes CASSLVDGGNQPQHF.